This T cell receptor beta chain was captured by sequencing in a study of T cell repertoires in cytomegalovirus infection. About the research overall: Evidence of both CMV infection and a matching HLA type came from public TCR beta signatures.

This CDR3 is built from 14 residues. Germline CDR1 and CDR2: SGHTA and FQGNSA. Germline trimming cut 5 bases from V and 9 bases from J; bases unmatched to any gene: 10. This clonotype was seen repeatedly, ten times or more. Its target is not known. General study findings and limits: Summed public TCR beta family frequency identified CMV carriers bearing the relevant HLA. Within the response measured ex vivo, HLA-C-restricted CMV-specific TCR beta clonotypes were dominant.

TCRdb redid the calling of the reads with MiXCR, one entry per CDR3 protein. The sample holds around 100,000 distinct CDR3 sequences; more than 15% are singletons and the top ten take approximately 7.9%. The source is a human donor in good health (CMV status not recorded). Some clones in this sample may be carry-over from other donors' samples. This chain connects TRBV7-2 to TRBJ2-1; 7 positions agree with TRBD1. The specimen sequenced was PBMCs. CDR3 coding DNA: TGTGCCAGCAGCCTACTAAGACAGGGCCGTGAGCAGTTCTTC. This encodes CASSLLRQGREQFF.